The entry that follows covers one TCR beta chain sequence. This sample was taken from a study of monozygotic twins with inflammatory bowel disease. Germline V CDR1 and CDR2: SQVTM, ANQGSEA. The CDR3 runs 13 residues. Each CDR3 protein gets one entry in TCRdb, which reprocessed the 5' RACE reads and gives no DNA. The sample data list some 170,000 distinct CDR3 sequences. Source material: blood. V gene TRBV29-1 combines with J gene TRBJ1-1; checking the TCRdb D call of TRBD1 is not possible without DNA. The sequence came from a human donor with ulcerative colitis or Crohn's disease, or a healthy co-twin of an affected twin (not recorded which). The CDR3 loop is CSVDAGGRAEAFF.